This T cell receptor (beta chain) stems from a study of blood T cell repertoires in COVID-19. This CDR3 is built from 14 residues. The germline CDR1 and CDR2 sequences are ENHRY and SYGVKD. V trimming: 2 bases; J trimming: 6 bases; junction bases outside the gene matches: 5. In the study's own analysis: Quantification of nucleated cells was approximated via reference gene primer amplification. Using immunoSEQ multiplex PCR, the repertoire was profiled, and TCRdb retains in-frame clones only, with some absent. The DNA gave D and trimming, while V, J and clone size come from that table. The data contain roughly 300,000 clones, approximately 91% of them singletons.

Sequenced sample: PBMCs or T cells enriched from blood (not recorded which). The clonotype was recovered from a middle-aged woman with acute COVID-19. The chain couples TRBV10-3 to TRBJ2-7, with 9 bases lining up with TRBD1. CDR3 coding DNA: TGTGCCATCAGTGAGCGGGGGACAGGGATCGAGCAGTACTTC. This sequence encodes CAISERGTGIEQYF.